The entry below gives a single TCR beta chain sequence along with its context. Germline V gene lookup returns CDR1 SGDLS and CDR2 YYNGEE. V lost 0 bases to trimming and J lost 7 bases, with 11 bases between them. The CDR3 sequence is 14 residues long. Which cohort a participant joined came from the clinical history participants gave. The data are from a study of blood T cell repertoires in COVID-19. Sequencing was performed with immunoSEQ multiplex PCR; in TCRdb, only in-frame clones are kept and a portion is missing. The table lists roughly 140,000 clones, just under 85% of them singletons. The sample comprised PBMCs or T cells enriched from blood (not recorded which). The chain has TRBV9 and TRBJ2-1; TRBD2 might be the D (5 bases). The TCR sequence derives from a woman between 35 and 50 years old who had recovered from COVID-19. The CDR3 here is CASSVVTSGNEQFF. CDR3 DNA: TGTGCCAGCAGCGTAGTAACTAGTGGTAATGAGCAGTTCTTC.